This T cell receptor beta chain was documented in a study of cytomegalovirus exposure and HLA in healthy donors. In regard to this clone: Its antigen is not identified. A read error may produce the germline difference seen at one junction end.

Findings and limits, study-wide: The study recorded more than 150 TCR beta chains that were cytomegalovirus-associated. It was taken for granted in presence/absence analyses that sequencing depth across donors was roughly uniform. CMV serostatus was the sole immune exposure data available. In a later analysis, TCR beta V- and J-gene trimming showed a link to a missense DCLRE1C variant.

This CDR3 spans 13 amino acids. Looked up from germline, CDR1 is SEHNR and CDR2 is FQNEAQ (reference sequence). Primers included in the PCR were 60 Vbeta and 13 Jbeta primers. Clones were sequenced by immunoSEQ multiplex PCR, and TCRdb holds only the in-frame ones, with some missing. This table has 150,000 to 200,000 clones, roughly 82% appearing once. The chain has TRBV7-9 and TRBJ1-1; possibly TRBD1 for D (5 bases). The TCR originated in a man in his forties or fifties in good health and CMV-seropositive. Input material: PBMCs. The CDR3 spells CSSTRQRNTEAFF. The CDR3 DNA is TGTTCCAGCACACGACAGAGGAACACTGAAGCTTTCTTT.